This T cell receptor beta chain was obtained from a study of blood T cell repertoires in COVID-19. Across the whole study: Acute and convalescent COVID-19 specimens originated in the United States, Italy and Spain. PBMCs, B-cell-depleted T cells, or T cells were the source of the cDNA or gDNA that made up the material.

After removal of 4 bases from V and 4 bases from J, the junction contained 8 bases not matched to a gene. The length of the CDR3 is 16 residues. Germline V CDR1 and CDR2: KGHDR, SFDVKD. Study processing details: Amplification of reference gene primers provided the estimated nucleated cell counts. Generated by immunoSEQ multiplex PCR, the TCRdb table keeps only in-frame clones and is missing some. V, J and clone size are those of that table, while D and trimming were read from the DNA. The sample yields 250,000 to 350,000 clones, about 90% seen once. The sample comprised peripheral blood. This TCR came from a woman in her forties or fifties who had recovered from COVID-19. The genes are TRBV24-1 and TRBJ1-5; TRBD1 matches 8 bases. DNA of the CDR3: TGTGCCACCAGTGACCGTGACAGGGGACCGAATCAGCCCCAGCATTTT. This sequence encodes CATSDRDRGPNQPQHF.